This entry is about one T cell receptor (beta chain). This record belongs to a study of blood T cell repertoires in COVID-19. Across the whole study: COVID-19 samples collected from the United States, Italy and Spain covered acute and convalescent phases. PBMCs, B-cell-depleted T cells, or T cells were the source of the cDNA or gDNA that made up the material.

The authors' processing: Estimation of nucleated cell counts relied on the amplification of reference gene primers. This table comes from immunoSEQ multiplex PCR, and its TCRdb copy is limited to in-frame clones, with some not included. V and J calls and clone size are as listed in that table; D and trimming were resolved from the DNA. Of 250,000 or so clones in the sample, about four fifths were seen once. The CDR3 has 13 residues. The V gene's germline CDR1 is SGHTA and CDR2 FQGNSA. With V trimmed by 2 bases and J by 10 bases, 6 bases remained unmatched. Sequencing input: peripheral blood. This TCR was sampled from a man between 25 and 39 years old who had recovered from COVID-19. The chain carries TRBV7-2 and TRBJ2-5; TRBD2 aligns across 8 bases. The CDR3 region is CASSLSGGELQYF. The CDR3 region has the DNA TGTGCCAGCAGCTTATCGGGGGGGGAGCTCCAGTACTTC.